This T cell receptor beta chain was observed in a study of shared clonotypes between healthy human individuals. Study-wide results and caveats: Larger estimated richness was generally seen in naive subsets than in memory subsets. Clonotypes which were not shared had lower generation probabilities than clonotypes that all four donors shared.

Produced via immunoSEQ multiplex PCR; TCRdb's table is partial and in-frame only. The data contain millions of clones, 85% to 95% of them singletons. CD45RO-negative, CCR7-positively selected cells formed the naive CD8 fraction, excluding terminally differentiated effector memory CD45RA+ cells. Donation came from healthy HIV-negative adults that had no recent acute infections or vaccinations. Concerning this clone: Its antigen is unidentified.

The sample taken for sequencing was naive CD8+ T cells from PBMCs. This receptor was identified in a man aged 18-30 years in good health. Some clones in this sample may be carry-over from other donors' samples.

For the CDR3, the DNA is TGCGCCAGCAGCCAAGATCCAGATCAATACAATGAGCAGTTCTTC. It yields the protein CASSQDPDQYNEQFF. The chain recombines TRBV4-3 with TRBJ2-1; D is unresolved. The V and J ends lost 0 bases and 4 bases respectively, with 10 bases between them. The CDR3 sequence is 15 residues long. Germline V gene lookup returns CDR1 LGHNA and CDR2 YSLEER.